One sample yielded the 10 T cell receptor beta chains listed below, sequenced in a study (dated by TCRdb to between 2015 and 2017). Library generation was performed with 5' RACE. This sample was sequenced with an Illumina MiSeq. TCRdb cleaned the public reads at Q25 with fastp, built clones with MiXCR and kept in-frame beta chains. Every entry covers one CDR3 protein and lists the most common genes and DNA from its rows. Here the sample has roughly 52,000 distinct CDR3 sequences; 15% to 20% occur a single time. 2% to 2.5% of the sample goes to the ten largest clones. The material sequenced was naive CD4+ T cells sorted from blood. The sample's cell subset or site label, in plain terms: naive CD4+ T cells, CD4+CD45RA+CD25-. The receptors were gathered from a female donor with breast cancer.

This clonotype was recorded many times. The rearrangement joins TRBV5-1 to TRBJ2-3, with TRBD2 identical over 10 bases. Germline assignment: CDR1 SGHRS and CDR2 YFSETQ. V shed 4 bases and J 4 bases; nucleotides not matched to a gene: 9. This CDR3 is 16 amino acids long. CDR3 sequence: CASSVPSGSAADTQYF. In DNA, the CDR3 is TGCGCCAGCAGCGTCCCTAGCGGGAGTGCGGCAGATACGCAGTATTTT.

This clonotype was picked up a small number of times. V usage is TRBV12-3 or TRBV12-4 and J usage is TRBJ2-5, with D perhaps TRBD1 or TRBD2 (5 bases each). Trimming shortened V by 7 bases and J by 4 bases, and 16 bases separated the two germline ends. This CDR3 has 14 residues. CDR3 DNA: TGTGCCAGCACCCTCTTTGGGGGAAGAGAGACCCAGTACTTC. Translation gives CASTLFGGRETQYF.

This clonotype was counted a few times. This chain connects TRBV5-1 to TRBJ2-7; 10 bases are shared with TRBD2. The V gene end was trimmed by 5 bases and the J gene end by 0 bases; junction bases not matched to a gene: 5. This CDR3 has 15 amino acids. Per the germline V gene, CDR1 is SGHRS and CDR2 is YFSETQ. CDR3 sequence (DNA): TGCGCCAGCAGTCGGACTAGCGGTACCTCCTACGAGCAGTACTTC. This translates into CASSRTSGTSYEQYF.

This rearrangement joins TRBV7-2 to TRBJ1-1; D not resolved. V shed 5 bases and J shed 4 bases, with 11 bases lying between them. Germline-derived CDR1 and CDR2 are SGHTA and FQGNSA. This CDR3 region has 13 residues. The CDR3 protein is CASSPYRSTEAFF. The CDR3 region has the DNA TGTGCCAGCAGCCCCTACAGAAGCACTGAAGCTTTCTTT. Full variable domain (remainder filled in from reference TRBV7-2 and TRBJ1-1): GAGVSQSPSNKVTEKGKDVELRCDPISGHTALYWYRQSLGQGLEFLIYFQGNSAPDKSGLPSDRFSAERTGGSVSTLTIQRTQQEDSAVYLCASSPYRSTEAFFGQGTRLTVV.

Turning to this clonotype: With a much larger clone just one base away, this may be a read error. The chain carries TRBV11-1 and TRBJ1-2; TRBD1 is a possible D gene (6 bases). The V gene's germline CDR1 is SGHAT and CDR2 FQDESV (reference sequence). The CDR3 extends over 13 amino acids. In DNA, the CDR3 is TGTGCCAGCAGCCCGGACAGTAACTATGGCAACACCTTC. Encoded protein: CASSPDSNYGNTF.

This clonotype occurred a few times. The chain employs TRBV5-1 and TRBJ2-2; no clear D gene. V dropped 4 bases and J dropped 4 bases, with 5 bases sitting between them. The CDR3 spans 12 residues. CDR1 and CDR2 from the germline V gene are SGHRS and YFSETQ. Here the CDR3 reads CASSPVTGELFF. The CDR3 DNA follows: TGCGCCAGCAGCCCGGTCACCGGGGAGCTGTTTTTT.

This clonotype has a handful of counts. The chain combines TRBV12-3 or TRBV12-4 with TRBJ1-2; 9 nucleotides align to TRBD1. The CDR3 length is 14 residues. With 6 bases clipped from V and 8 bases from J, the junction kept 10 bases outside the gene matches. The CDR3 is CASRSTGGADGYTF. In nucleotides, the CDR3 is TGTGCCAGCAGATCCACAGGGGGCGCGGACGGCTACACCTTC.

The chain combines TRBV12-3 or TRBV12-4 with TRBJ2-7; no firm D call. V shed 4 bases and J shed 4 bases, with 17 bases lying between them. The CDR3 covers 15 residues. CDR3 in amino acids: CASSSNSRLGYEQYF. The CDR3 DNA reads as TGTGCCAGCAGTTCTAATTCGAGATTGGGGTACGAGCAGTACTTC.

This clonotype has a count of ten or more. The V call is TRBV7-2, the J call TRBJ2-5; weak D call: TRBD1 (6 bases). CDR1 and CDR2 (germline): SGHTA, FQGNSA. V lost 4 bases and J lost 3, with 9 bases in between. The CDR3 is 13 residues long. The CDR3 is CASSSDRKETQYF. DNA of the CDR3: TGTGCCAGCAGCTCCGACAGGAAAGAGACCCAGTACTTC.

This sequence joins TRBV15 and TRBJ1-6; D unclear. The CDR3 runs 15 residues. The V gene's germline CDR1 is LNHNV and CDR2 YYDKDF (reference sequence). Trimming left V 0 bases short and J 10 bases short, with 13 bases between. Here the CDR3 DNA reads TGTGCCACCAGCAGAGATTATCAAGTGGGGTCACCCCTCCACTTT. Translating gives CATSRDYQVGSPLHF.